The 32 T cell receptor beta chains presented below share a single source sample, sequenced in a study of T cell responses to AZD1222 COVID-19 vaccine. Sequencing was performed with immunoSEQ multiplex PCR; in TCRdb, only in-frame clones are kept and a portion is missing. The sample includes around 94,000 clones, around 85% seen only once; the top ten take about 4.6%. The source material was peripheral blood, sampled 28 days after the second AZD1222 dose. The receptors were gathered from an adult who received the AZD1222 COVID-19 vaccine.

Points on this clone: Mismatch with germline at one junction end may stem from a read error. The rearrangement links TRBV14 to TRBJ2-2; D unresolved. Looked up from germline, CDR1 is SGHDN and CDR2 is FVKESK. The CDR3 has 16 amino acids. This CDR3 is CASSHVQDLNTGELFF. The CDR3 region has the DNA TGTGCCAGCAGCCACGTACAAGACTTGAACACCGGCGAGCTGTTTTTT.

The chain links TRBV7-2 to TRBJ2-3; maybe TRBD2 (6 bases). This CDR3 contains 16 residues. Trimming shortened V by 5 bases and J by 0 bases, and 15 bases separated the two germline ends. CDR1 SGHTA and CDR2 FQGNSA come from the germline V gene. In nucleotides, the CDR3 is TGTGCCAGCAGCCCAGATGCGGGGAGGAGCACAGATACGCAGTATTTT. It specifies CASSPDAGRSTDTQYF.

This chain uses TRBV11-2 with TRBJ1-1; no firm D call. Trimming took 5 bases from V and 6 from J, leaving 16 bases between them. This CDR3 region has 14 residues. CDR1 SGHAT and CDR2 FQNNGV come from the germline V gene. For the CDR3, the DNA is TGTGCCAGCAGCCCCGGACCCGGGTGGGCTGAAGCTTTCTTT. Encoded protein: CASSPGPGWAEAFF.

In its sample, this clone was seen a few times. The rearrangement links TRBV11-2 to TRBJ1-2, with no clear D. There are 12 residues in the CDR3. V lost 0 bases and J 4 bases, leaving 3 bases between the germline ends. The germline CDR1 and CDR2 sequences are SGHAT and FQNNGV. CDR3 sequence: CASSLDSYGYTF. CDR3 bases: TGTGCCAGCAGCTTAGATTCCTATGGCTACACCTTC.

This chain links TRBV27 with TRBJ2-3; TRBD1 agrees at 9 bases. The germline V gene has CDR1 MNHEY and CDR2 SMNVEV (reference sequence). V lost 0 bases to trimming and J lost 0 bases; unmatched junction nucleotides: 1. The CDR3 runs to 16 residues. This chain's CDR3 is CASSLSGTGSTDTQYF. The CDR3 region has the DNA TGTGCCAGCAGTTTATCAGGGACAGGGAGCACAGATACGCAGTATTTT.

This clone is a singleton in its sample. Other nucleotide sequences from this sample produce the same CDR3. This CDR3 reads CATSDFSTDTQYF. The DNA for the CDR3 is TGTGCCACCAGTGATTTCTCGACAGATACGCAGTATTTT. This rearrangement joins TRBV24-1 to TRBJ2-3; D is undetermined. Trimming removed 1 base at V and 3 bases at J, with 4 bases between. This CDR3 comprises 13 residues. In germline, CDR1 is KGHDR, CDR2 SFDVKD.

This clone showed up just once. The rearrangement joins TRBV5-1 to TRBJ2-7; TRBD1 might be the D (5 bases). The CDR3 runs 16 residues. CDR1 and CDR2 (germline): SGHRS, YFSETQ. Trimming removed 0 bases from V and 2 bases from J, with 15 bases in between. CDR3 residues: CASSLVRQGIPYEQYF. The CDR3 DNA sequence: TGCGCCAGCAGCTTGGTTAGGCAGGGTATTCCCTACGAGCAGTACTTC. The full variable domain, its missing parts supplied by reference TRBV5-1 and TRBJ2-7, is KAGVTQTPRYLIKTRGQQVTLSCSPISGHRSVSWYQQTPGQGLQFLFEYFSETQRNKGNFPGRFSGRQFSNSRSEMNVSTLELGDSALYLCASSLVRQGIPYEQYFGPGTRLTVT.

On this clone itself: One end of the junction is discordant with germline, which a read error may explain. The chain employs TRBV7-6 and TRBJ2-1; perhaps TRBD1 as D (5 bases). The CDR3 runs 14 residues. Germline V CDR1 and CDR2: SGHVS, FNYEAQ. The CDR3 sequence: CASSLGATYNEQFF. The CDR3 DNA reads TGTGCCAGCAGTTTAGGGGCTACCTACAATGAGCAGTTCTTC.

The rearrangement joins TRBV4-3 to TRBJ2-7; no firm D call. The length of the CDR3 is 14 residues. Germline V lookup: CDR1 LGHNA, CDR2 YSLEER. Trimming removed 1 base from V and 0 bases from J, with 7 bases in between. DNA for the CDR3: TGCGCCAGCAGCCAAGGAGGAAGCTCCTACGAGCAGTACTTC. Amino acids: CASSQGGSSYEQYF.

The rearrangement links TRBV10-1 to TRBJ2-1; D gene ambiguous. CDR3 length: 15 residues. Trimming took 4 bases from V and 6 from J, leaving 16 bases between them. Looked up from germline, CDR1 is WNHNN and CDR2 is SYGVQD (reference sequence). This CDR3 is CASSGGGPMANEQFF. The CDR3 region has the DNA TGCGCCAGCAGTGGAGGTGGCCCGATGGCCAATGAGCAGTTCTTC.

CDR3 sequence reads: CASSLYTGELFF. CDR3 coding DNA: TGTGCCAGCAGCCTTTACACCGGGGAGCTGTTTTTT. The chain links TRBV28 to TRBJ2-2; the D is unclear. The CDR3 covers 12 residues. Trimming removed 6 bases from V and 3 bases from J, with 5 bases in between. The germline gives CDR1 MDHEN, CDR2 SYDVKM.

In its sample, this clone was seen once. This rearrangement joins TRBV7-2 to TRBJ1-5, with D possibly matching TRBD1 (6 bases). Trimming pared 5 bases from V and 7 bases from J, leaving 18 bases between. The CDR3 loop spans 15 amino acids. Germline V gene data show CDR1 as SGHTA and CDR2 as FQGNSA. CDR3 sequence reads: CASSPMLGAGQPQHF. CDR3 nucleotide sequence: TGTGCCAGCAGCCCCATGTTGGGGGCAGGACAGCCCCAGCATTTT.

In DNA form, the CDR3 reads TGCGCCAGCAGCTTGTCAGGGGTCTATGGCTACACCTTC. This gives the protein CASSLSGVYGYTF. The rearrangement links TRBV5-1 to TRBJ1-2, with D perhaps matching TRBD1 (6 bases). The CDR3 has 13 residues. Germline V gene lookup returns CDR1 SGHRS and CDR2 YFSETQ. Deletions cut 1 base from V and 4 bases from J, with 8 bases between.

The chain links TRBV10-2 to TRBJ2-2; TRBD2 matches at 9 bases. CDR3 length: 19 amino acids. CDR1 is WSHSY, CDR2 SAAADI, per germline. J was trimmed by 0 bases and V by 9 bases; bases with no gene match: 17. In nucleotides, the CDR3 is TGCGCCAGTCAAGCTTTAGCGGGAGCGGGTGACGCGAACACCGGGGAGCTGTTTTTT. Translation gives CASQALAGAGDANTGELFF.

The chain's CDR3 is CASSSPLTREETQYF. DNA for the CDR3: TGCGCCAGCTCCTCTCCGTTGACTAGAGAGGAGACCCAGTACTTC. The chain employs TRBV5-1 and TRBJ2-5; possible D gene TRBD2, 6 bases. The CDR3 consists of 15 residues. Germline V gene sequence: CDR1 SGHRS, CDR2 YFSETQ. Trimming removed 7 bases from V and 5 bases from J, with 21 bases in between.

The rearrangement links TRBV6-6 to TRBJ1-1; D gene uncertain. The CDR3 has 12 residues. Trimming took off 8 bases at V and 0 bases at J, with 7 bases between the two ends. Germline assignment: CDR1 MNHNY and CDR2 SVGAGI (reference sequence). The CDR3: CASGRVNTEAFF. DNA for the CDR3: TGTGCCAGCGGACGGGTGAACACTGAAGCTTTCTTT.

In this sample, this clone turned up once. The rearrangement joins TRBV11-3 to TRBJ1-1; 7 nucleotides align to TRBD1. V was clipped by 5 bases and J by 3 bases; unmatched bases: 3. The V gene's germline CDR1 is SGHNT and CDR2 YENEEA. This CDR3 is built from 13 residues. CDR3 bases: TGTGCCAGCAGCGAGGGACAGCACACTGAAGCTTTCTTT. Translation: CASSEGQHTEAFF.

CDR3 sequence (DNA): TGTGCCTGGAGTGTTGGGGTAGGGCGCCTTAACTCCTACGAGCAGTACTTC. Translated: CAWSVGVGRLNSYEQYF. The genes are TRBV30 and TRBJ2-7; D gene unclear. CDR1 and CDR2 from the germline V gene are GTSNPN and SVGIG (reference sequence). The CDR3 runs 17 residues. V lost 0 bases and J lost 0, with 18 bases in between.

The chain joins TRBV7-2 to TRBJ2-3, with no clear D. The germline V gene encodes CDR1 SGHTA and CDR2 FQGNSA. V was trimmed by 5 bases and J by 4 bases, leaving 10 bases between them. The CDR3 length is 13 residues. The CDR3 region has the DNA TGTGCCAGCAGCCTCCCGCCCGCAGATACGCAGTATTTT. This sequence encodes CASSLPPADTQYF. Using reference TRBV7-2 and TRBJ2-3 for the parts outside the CDR3, the full variable domain is GAGVSQSPSNKVTEKGKDVELRCDPISGHTALYWYRQSLGQGLEFLIYFQGNSAPDKSGLPSDRFSAERTGGSVSTLTIQRTQQEDSAVYLCASSLPPADTQYFGPGTRLTVL.

The chain recombines TRBV11-3 with TRBJ2-1, with TRBD1 matching over 7 bases. The V gene's germline CDR1 is SGHNT and CDR2 YENEEA. There are 16 residues in the CDR3. J gave up 7 bases and V 5 bases, and 14 bases lay outside the gene matches. For the CDR3, the DNA is TGTGCCAGCAGCCTAACCCCGGGACAGAGGCATAATGAGCAGTTCTTC. Translating gives CASSLTPGQRHNEQFF.

J is TRBJ1-1 and V is TRBV19; D not certain. Trimming removed 2 bases from V and 0 bases from J, with 10 bases in between. This CDR3 is built from 15 residues. Germline CDR1 and CDR2: LNHDA and SQIVND (reference sequence). CDR3 loop: CASSIRHSMNTEAFF. In DNA form, the CDR3 reads TGTGCCAGTAGTATAAGACACAGCATGAACACTGAAGCTTTCTTT.

The gene calls are TRBV18 and TRBJ1-1; TRBD1 matches 9 bases. Germline V gives CDR1 KGHSH, CDR2 LQKENI. The CDR3 extends over 15 amino acids. V gave up 5 bases and J gave up 1 base; unmatched junction bases: 5. The chain's CDR3 is CASSNGTGSNTEAFF. As DNA, the CDR3 is TGTGCCAGCTCAAACGGGACAGGGTCGAACACTGAAGCTTTCTTT.

V and J are TRBV5-4 and TRBJ2-2, with TRBD2 matching over 10 bases. J lost 2 bases, V lost 4 bases, and 5 bases had no gene match. This CDR3 contains 16 residues. The germline gives CDR1 SGHNT, CDR2 YYREEE (reference sequence). CDR3 nucleotides: TGTGCCAGCAGCCAGATAGCGGGGGGAAACACCGGGGAGCTGTTTTTT. It yields the protein CASSQIAGGNTGELFF.

The rearrangement links TRBV6-2 or TRBV6-3 to TRBJ1-2; TRBD1 matches 9 bases. V trimming: 2 bases; J trimming: 8 bases; junction bases outside the gene matches: 6. Germline loops: CDR1 MNHEY, CDR2 SVGEGT. This CDR3 is built from 14 residues. The CDR3 loop is CASSYLRTGEGYTF. CDR3 DNA: TGTGCCAGCAGTTACCTAAGGACAGGGGAAGGCTACACCTTC.

A note on this clone: This sample includes further DNA sequences coding for the same CDR3. The chain combines TRBV7-3 with TRBJ2-3; D tentatively reads TRBD1 or TRBD2 (5 bases each). The ends were cut back, 3 bases at V and 6 bases at J, with 10 bases in the middle. The CDR3 extends over 13 amino acids. Germline-derived CDR1 and CDR2 are SGHTA and FQGTGA. The chain's CDR3 is CASSFSEGDTQYF. CDR3 nucleotides: TGTGCCAGCAGCTTCTCCGAGGGGGATACGCAGTATTTT.

The chain is built from TRBV7-2 and TRBJ2-7; TRBD2 might be the D (5 bases). This CDR3 has 14 amino acids. Deletions cut 1 base from V and 2 bases from J, with 9 bases between. Germline V gene lookup returns CDR1 SGHTA and CDR2 FQGNSA. CDR3: CASSLGTAPYEQYF. The CDR3, as DNA: TGTGCCAGCAGCTTAGGGACTGCCCCCTACGAGCAGTACTTC. The whole variable domain, remainder taken from reference TRBV7-2 and TRBJ2-7, is GAGVSQSPSNKVTEKGKDVELRCDPISGHTALYWYRQSLGQGLEFLIYFQGNSAPDKSGLPSDRFSAERTGGSVSTLTIQRTQQEDSAVYLCASSLGTAPYEQYFGPGTRLTVT.

The chain links TRBV5-5 to TRBJ2-3; TRBD1 might be the D (5 bases). The length of the CDR3 is 14 residues. From germline, CDR1 is SGHKS and CDR2 YYEKEE (reference sequence). V lost 4 bases and J 3 bases, leaving 12 bases between the germline ends. CDR3 region: CASSMQGQTDTQYF. CDR3 coding DNA: TGTGCCAGCAGCATGCAGGGTCAGACAGATACGCAGTATTTT.

The chain is built from TRBV10-3 and TRBJ2-3; D perhaps matches TRBD1 (5 bases). Looked up from germline, CDR1 is ENHRY and CDR2 is SYGVKD. The V and J ends lost 10 bases and 2 bases respectively, with 16 bases between them. The CDR3 length is 14 residues. The CDR3 sequence: CATMDTTYTDTQYF. The CDR3 nucleotides read TGTGCCACCATGGACACCACCTACACAGATACGCAGTATTTT.

The chain links TRBV19 to TRBJ1-5, with 7 positions matching TRBD1. From germline, CDR1 is LNHDA and CDR2 SQIVND (reference sequence). This CDR3 is 16 amino acids long. Losses at the gene ends were 8 bases for V and 6 bases for J; bases not matched to a gene: 16. The CDR3 bases are TGTGCCAGTTCGGGGGGACAGAAAGGCCTCGGTCAGCCCCAGCATTTT. This encodes CASSGGQKGLGQPQHF.

The CDR3 region is CASSYWGQGRETQYF. CDR3 coding DNA: TGTGCCAGCAGTTACTGGGGACAGGGCCGAGAGACCCAGTACTTC. The rearrangement joins TRBV6-5 to TRBJ2-5, with 9 bases that match TRBD1. The CDR3 totals 15 residues. J gave up 4 bases and V 1 base, and 4 bases lay outside the gene matches. Germline values: CDR1 MNHEY, CDR2 SVGAGI.

This clone was seen just once. This chain links TRBV5-1 with TRBJ2-1; D perhaps matches TRBD2 (6 bases). The CDR3 runs 15 residues. V was pared by 2 bases and J by 2 bases, with 11 bases between. Germline V lookup: CDR1 SGHRS, CDR2 YFSETQ. For the CDR3, the DNA is TGCGCCAGCAGCTTAGCAGGGAGGACCTACAATGAGCAGTTCTTC. Translated: CASSLAGRTYNEQFF.

V gene TRBV10-2 combines with J gene TRBJ1-1; D not certain. The germline CDR1 and CDR2 sequences are WSHSY and SAAADI. The CDR3 is 12 residues long. Deletions cut 4 bases from V and 6 bases from J, with 9 bases between. Here the CDR3 DNA reads TGCGCCAGCAGTGGGGCCAGTCCTGAAGCTTTCTTT. This codes for CASSGASPEAFF.